The TCR beta chain described here comes from a study of blood T cells in healthy people across ages. About the study: Researchers report that template switching captured about one barcoded beta molecule per two T cells. General study results and limits: When set beside aged donors, long-lived donors presented more naive CD4+ cells and higher diversity.

V lost 3 bases, J lost 6 bases, and 8 bases stayed unmatched. Germline assignment: CDR1 SGHVS and CDR2 FQNEAQ. CDR3 length: 14 amino acids. As to this clonotype: Antigen specificity is unknown.

Primers used in a second PCR of roughly 7 to 12 cycles were a sample-barcoded 5' primer and a J-beta primer mix. Every cDNA was tagged by a template-switch adaptor with 12 random nucleotides. TCRdb analysed the 5' RACE reads with MiXCR anew, one entry per CDR3 protein. The data show hundreds of thousands of distinct CDR3 sequences, 45% to 50% seen once. The J gene is TRBJ2-7, the V gene TRBV7-8; 7 nucleotides line up with TRBD1. The receptor's source is a woman aged 60 to 75 in good health. Sample: blood. DNA for the CDR3: TGTGCCAGCAGCTTGGACGGACAGGCTTTCGAGCAGTACTTC. It codes for CASSLDGQAFEQYF.